The sequence of this TCR beta chain was determined in a study of cytomegalovirus exposure and HLA in healthy donors. Study-wide findings and caveats: For TCR beta chains, V- and J-gene trimming was later linked to a missense DCLRE1C variant. In an earlier analysis, in some 600 donors, most V segments appeared productive either ~87% or ~30% of the time. As a later analysis revealed, most CMV-associated TCR beta chains appeared HLA-restricted.

CDR3 length: 13 residues. Losses at the gene ends were 3 bases for V and 3 bases for J; bases not matched to a gene: 2. CDR1 and CDR2 from the germline V gene are KGHSH and LQKENI. Healthy bone marrow donors made up the donors. Researchers ran the PCR with 60 Vbeta and 13 Jbeta primers. TCRdb's copy holds only in-frame clones and misses some; the assay was immunoSEQ multiplex PCR. Recorded for this sample: some 75,000 clones. As concerns this clone: Its antigen remains unknown.

The specimen sequenced was PBMCs. The sequence was collected from a boy aged 5-17 years in good health and CMV-seronegative. The chain combines TRBV18 with TRBJ2-7, with TRBD2 identical over 7 bases. The CDR3 region is CASSPGGDYEQYF. CDR3 coding DNA: TGTGCCAGCTCACCGGGAGGGGACTACGAGCAGTACTTC.